Presented here are 9 T cell receptor beta chains from one specimen sequenced in a study of blood T cell repertoires in COVID-19. Assay: immunoSEQ multiplex PCR; the TCRdb copy retains only in-frame clones and omits some. The sample records approximately 350,000 clones, around 83% being singletons. The sequenced material came from peripheral blood. The receptors come from a man aged 25 to 45 with active or convalescent COVID-19.

The chain joins TRBV4-1 to TRBJ1-4; no clear D. Trimming shortened V by 2 bases and J by 8 bases, and 6 bases separated the two germline ends. CDR1 and CDR2 (germline): MGHRA, YSYEKL. This CDR3 is built from 12 residues. In DNA form, the CDR3 reads TGCGCCAGCAGCCAACGAAGCGAAAAACTGTTTTTT. Translated, it gives CASSQRSEKLFF.

The sample holds one count of this clone. V is TRBV5-4 and J is TRBJ2-3, with 7 bases identical to TRBD2. Germline CDR1 reads SGHNT; CDR2 reads YYREEE (reference sequence). This CDR3 has 16 amino acids. V was clipped by 4 bases and J by 2 bases; unmatched bases: 10. The CDR3 spells CASSPARDYHTDTQYF. The DNA of the CDR3 is TGTGCCAGCAGCCCTGCCCGGGACTACCACACAGATACGCAGTATTTT.

The rearrangement joins TRBV5-5 to TRBJ2-7, with D tentatively TRBD1 (6 bases). In germline, CDR1 is SGHKS, CDR2 YYEKEE (reference sequence). V lost 5 bases and J lost 0, with 15 bases in between. The length of the CDR3 is 15 residues. The CDR3 sequence: CASRPRGATSYEQYF. Written as DNA, the CDR3 is TGTGCCAGCAGACCCAGGGGTGCCACCTCCTACGAGCAGTACTTC.

V usage is TRBV9 and J usage is TRBJ2-2; TRBD2 aligns across 8 bases. The CDR3 extends over 13 amino acids. V was pared by 6 bases and J by 4 bases, with 2 bases of the junction left unmatched. Germline assignment: CDR1 SGDLS and CDR2 YYNGEE. The CDR3 bases are TGTGCCAGCACCCGGGGGGGCACCGGGGAGCTGTTTTTT. This gives the protein CASTRGGTGELFF.

This clone was observed a few times. The chain employs TRBV9 and TRBJ1-2, with 7 bases aligning to TRBD1. Germline V gene lookup returns CDR1 SGDLS and CDR2 YYNGEE. The V segment lost 3 bases and the J segment 3 bases; nucleotides outside the gene matches: 14. This CDR3 has 17 amino acids. DNA of the CDR3: TGTGCCAGCAGCGGTCTCCTAAGGGAAGGGACAGACTATGGCTACACCTTC. This translates into CASSGLLREGTDYGYTF.

The V call is TRBV2, the J call TRBJ1-1, with a tentative D call TRBD1 (6 bases). Trimming removed 5 bases at V and 10 bases at J, with 14 bases between. The V gene's germline CDR1 is SNHLY and CDR2 FYNNEI. CDR3 length: 12 residues. CDR3 loop: CASSSGQMLAFF. The CDR3 DNA follows: TGTGCCAGCAGTTCCGGACAGATGCTAGCTTTCTTT.

The V gene is TRBV19, the J gene TRBJ2-1; D remains unclear. Per germline, CDR1 LNHDA and CDR2 SQIVND (reference sequence). Between the trimmed V and J ends, which lost 3 bases and 0 bases, there was a span of 9 bases. This CDR3 region has 15 residues. CDR3 amino acids: CASSITQFSYNEQFF. The CDR3 bases are TGTGCCAGTAGTATCACACAGTTCTCCTACAATGAGCAGTTCTTC.

This clone has a single count. This chain uses TRBV4-3 with TRBJ1-2, with D uncertain. This CDR3 region has 14 residues. The ends were cut back, 4 bases at V and 8 bases at J, with 17 bases in the middle. Looked up from germline, CDR1 is LGHNA and CDR2 is YSLEER. The CDR3 nucleotides are TGCGCCAGCAGCCCCCGGAGCGTAGGAGCGGGCTACACCTTC. The encoded protein is CASSPRSVGAGYTF.

The chain couples TRBV19 to TRBJ2-1; 12 bases are a match to TRBD2. Germline-derived CDR1 and CDR2 are LNHDA and SQIVND (reference sequence). This CDR3 is 14 amino acids long. With 6 bases clipped from V and 7 bases from J, the junction kept 4 bases outside the gene matches. CDR3 in amino acids: CASSGLAGTNEQFF. The CDR3 DNA is TGTGCCAGTAGCGGACTAGCGGGGACAAATGAGCAGTTCTTC.